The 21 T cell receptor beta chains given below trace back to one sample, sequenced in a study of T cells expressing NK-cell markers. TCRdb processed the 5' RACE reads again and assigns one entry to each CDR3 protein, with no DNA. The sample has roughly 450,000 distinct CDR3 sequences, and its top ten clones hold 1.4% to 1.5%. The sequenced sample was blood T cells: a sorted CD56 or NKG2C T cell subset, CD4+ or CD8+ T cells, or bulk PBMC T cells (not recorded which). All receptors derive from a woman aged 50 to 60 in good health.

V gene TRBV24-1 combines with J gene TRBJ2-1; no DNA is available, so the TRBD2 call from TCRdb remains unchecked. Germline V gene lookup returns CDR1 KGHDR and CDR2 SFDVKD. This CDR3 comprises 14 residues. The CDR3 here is CATSEGGIYNEQFF.

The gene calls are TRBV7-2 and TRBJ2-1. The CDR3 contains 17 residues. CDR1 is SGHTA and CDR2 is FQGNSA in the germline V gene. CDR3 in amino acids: CASSFFVGGSSYNEQFF.

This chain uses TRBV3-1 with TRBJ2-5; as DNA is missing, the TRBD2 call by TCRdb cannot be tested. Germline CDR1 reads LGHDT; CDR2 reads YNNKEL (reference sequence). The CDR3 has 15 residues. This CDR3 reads CASSLLSSGEETQYF.

The CDR3 protein is CASSEPIRKSGTPTDTQYF. This chain connects TRBV5-1 to TRBJ2-3; TCRdb gives TRBD2 as the D gene, but with no DNA this cannot be confirmed. The CDR3 has 19 residues. Germline V CDR1 and CDR2: SGHRS, YFSETQ.

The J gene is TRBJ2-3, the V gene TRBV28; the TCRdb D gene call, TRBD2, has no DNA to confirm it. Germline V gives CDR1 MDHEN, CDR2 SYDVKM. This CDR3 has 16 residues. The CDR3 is CASSLLGARATDTQYF. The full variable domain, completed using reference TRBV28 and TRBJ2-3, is DVKVTQSSRYLVKRTGEKVFLECVQDMDHENMFWYRQDPGLGLRLIYFSYDVKMKEKGDIPEGYSVSREKKERFSLILESASTNQTSMYLCASSLLGARATDTQYFGPGTRLTVL.

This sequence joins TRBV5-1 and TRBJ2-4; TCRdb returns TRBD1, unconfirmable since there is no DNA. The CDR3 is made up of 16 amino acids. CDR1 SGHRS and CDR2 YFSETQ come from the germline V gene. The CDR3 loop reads CASSSPGQGSFGIQYF.

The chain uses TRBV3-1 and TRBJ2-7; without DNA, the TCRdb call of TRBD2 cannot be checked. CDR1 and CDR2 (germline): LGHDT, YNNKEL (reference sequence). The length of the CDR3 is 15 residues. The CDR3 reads CASSQVAQRSYEQYF.

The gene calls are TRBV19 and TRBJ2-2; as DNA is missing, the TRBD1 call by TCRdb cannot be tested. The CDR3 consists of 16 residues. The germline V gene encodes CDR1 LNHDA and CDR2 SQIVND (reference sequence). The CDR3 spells CASTIGGGANTGELFF.

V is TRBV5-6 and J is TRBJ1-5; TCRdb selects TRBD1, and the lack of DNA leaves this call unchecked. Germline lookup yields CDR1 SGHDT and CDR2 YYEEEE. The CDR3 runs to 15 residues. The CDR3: CASSWGPGVDQPQHF.

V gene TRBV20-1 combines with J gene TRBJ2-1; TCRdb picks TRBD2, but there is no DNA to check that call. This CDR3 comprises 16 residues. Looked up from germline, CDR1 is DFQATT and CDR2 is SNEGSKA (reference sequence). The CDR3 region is CSARFWLAGSYNEQFF.

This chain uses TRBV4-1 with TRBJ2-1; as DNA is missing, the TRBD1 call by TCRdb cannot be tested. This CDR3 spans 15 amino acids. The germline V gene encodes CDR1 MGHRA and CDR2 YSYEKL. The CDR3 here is CASSPVGVAGNEQFF.

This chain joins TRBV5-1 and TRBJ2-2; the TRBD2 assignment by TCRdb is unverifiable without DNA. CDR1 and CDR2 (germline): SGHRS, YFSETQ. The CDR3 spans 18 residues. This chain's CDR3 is CASSAHSSGASNTGELFF.

The CDR3 reads CASSLYAGTGELFF. The V gene is TRBV12-3 or TRBV12-4, the J gene TRBJ2-2; TCRdb calls TRBD2, which cannot be checked without DNA. The CDR3 runs to 14 residues.

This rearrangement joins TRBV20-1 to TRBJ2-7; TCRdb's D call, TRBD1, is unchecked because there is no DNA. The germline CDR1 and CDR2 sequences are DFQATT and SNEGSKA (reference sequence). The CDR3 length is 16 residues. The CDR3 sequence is CSARDPWTGQAYEQYF.

Here the CDR3 reads CASSLGVIEKGYTF. The genes are TRBV5-1 and TRBJ1-2. The CDR3 covers 14 residues. The germline V gene has CDR1 SGHRS and CDR2 YFSETQ.

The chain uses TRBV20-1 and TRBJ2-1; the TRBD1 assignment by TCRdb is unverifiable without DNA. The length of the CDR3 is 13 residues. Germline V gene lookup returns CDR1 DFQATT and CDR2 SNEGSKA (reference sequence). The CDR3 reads CSVGVDEGTEQFF.

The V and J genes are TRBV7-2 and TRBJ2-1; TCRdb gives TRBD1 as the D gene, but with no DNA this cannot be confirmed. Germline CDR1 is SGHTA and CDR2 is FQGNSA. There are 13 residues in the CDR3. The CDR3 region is CASSSKGGTEQFF.

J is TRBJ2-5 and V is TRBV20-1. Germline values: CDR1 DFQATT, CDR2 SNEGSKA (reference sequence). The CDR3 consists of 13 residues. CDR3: CSARFPKEETQYF.

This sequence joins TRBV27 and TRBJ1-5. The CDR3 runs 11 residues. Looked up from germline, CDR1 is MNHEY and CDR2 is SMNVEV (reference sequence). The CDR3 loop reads CASSLVHPQHF.

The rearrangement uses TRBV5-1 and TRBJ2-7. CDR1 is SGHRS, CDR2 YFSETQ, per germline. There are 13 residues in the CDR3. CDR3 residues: CASNRIGSYEQYF.

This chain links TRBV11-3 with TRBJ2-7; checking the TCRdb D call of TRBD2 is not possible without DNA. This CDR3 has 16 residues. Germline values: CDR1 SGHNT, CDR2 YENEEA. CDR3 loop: CASSSGLAGTFYEQYF.